The clone carrying this T cell receptor (beta chain) occurred many times. What it recognizes is unknown. The data originate from a study of neurological immune-mediated disorders. V lost 4 bases to trimming and J lost 5 bases, with 11 bases between them. This CDR3 spans 12 amino acids. Per germline, CDR1 DFQATT and CDR2 SNEGSKA (reference sequence). Study outcomes and limitations: None of the CDR3 amino acid sequences in expanded clones turned up in more than one subject, which points to private repertoires in all groups.

The cDNA was generated by 5'RACE with 10-nucleotide random UMIs. MiXCR, applied by TCRdb to the 5' RACE reads, yields one record per CDR3 protein. The table includes around 44,000 distinct CDR3 sequences, roughly 2.5% detected once. The rearrangement links TRBV20-1 to TRBJ2-5, with D maybe TRBD1 (5 bases). The receptor's source is a man aged 25-40 years with multiple sclerosis. Sample: PBMCs. CDR3 nucleotides: TGCAGTGCTAAACCAGGGATTGAGACCCAGTACTTC. Protein sequence: CSAKPGIETQYF.